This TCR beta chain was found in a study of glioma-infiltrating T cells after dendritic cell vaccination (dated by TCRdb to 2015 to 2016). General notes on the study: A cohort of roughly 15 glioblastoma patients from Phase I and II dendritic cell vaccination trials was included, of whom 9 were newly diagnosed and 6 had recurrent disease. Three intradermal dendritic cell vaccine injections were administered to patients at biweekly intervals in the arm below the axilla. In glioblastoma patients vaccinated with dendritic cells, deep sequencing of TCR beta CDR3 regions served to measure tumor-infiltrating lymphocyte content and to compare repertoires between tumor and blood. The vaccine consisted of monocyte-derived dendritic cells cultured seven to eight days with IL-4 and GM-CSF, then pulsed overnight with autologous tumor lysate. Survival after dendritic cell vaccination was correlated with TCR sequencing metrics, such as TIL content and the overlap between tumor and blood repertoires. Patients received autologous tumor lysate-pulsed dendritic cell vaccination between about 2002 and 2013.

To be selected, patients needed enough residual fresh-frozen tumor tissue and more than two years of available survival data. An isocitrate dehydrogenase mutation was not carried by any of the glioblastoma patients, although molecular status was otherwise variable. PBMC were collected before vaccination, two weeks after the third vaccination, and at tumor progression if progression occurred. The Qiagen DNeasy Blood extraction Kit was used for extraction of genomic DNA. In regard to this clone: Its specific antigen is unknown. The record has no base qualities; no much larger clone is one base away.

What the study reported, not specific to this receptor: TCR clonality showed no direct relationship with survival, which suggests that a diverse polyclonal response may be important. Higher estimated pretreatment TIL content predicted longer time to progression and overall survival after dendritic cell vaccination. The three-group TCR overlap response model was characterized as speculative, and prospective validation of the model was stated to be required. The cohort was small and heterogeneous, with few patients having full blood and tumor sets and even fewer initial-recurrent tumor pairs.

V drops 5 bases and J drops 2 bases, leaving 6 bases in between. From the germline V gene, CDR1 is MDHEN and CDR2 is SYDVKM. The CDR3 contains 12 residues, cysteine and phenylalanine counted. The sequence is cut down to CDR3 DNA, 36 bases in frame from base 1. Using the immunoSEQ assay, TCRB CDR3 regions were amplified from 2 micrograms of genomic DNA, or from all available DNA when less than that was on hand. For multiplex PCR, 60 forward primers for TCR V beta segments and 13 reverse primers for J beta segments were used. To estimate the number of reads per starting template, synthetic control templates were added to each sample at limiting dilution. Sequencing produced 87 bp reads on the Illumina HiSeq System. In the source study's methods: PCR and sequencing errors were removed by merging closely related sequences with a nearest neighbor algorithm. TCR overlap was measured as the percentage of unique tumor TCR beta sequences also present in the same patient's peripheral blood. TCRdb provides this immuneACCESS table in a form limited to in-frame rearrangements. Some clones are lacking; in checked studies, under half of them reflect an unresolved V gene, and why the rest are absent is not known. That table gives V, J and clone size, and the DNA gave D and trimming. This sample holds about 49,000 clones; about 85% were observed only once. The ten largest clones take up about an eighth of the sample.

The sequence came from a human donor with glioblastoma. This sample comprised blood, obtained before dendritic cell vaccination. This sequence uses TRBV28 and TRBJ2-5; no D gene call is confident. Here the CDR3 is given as CASSPTQETQYF. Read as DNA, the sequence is TGTGCCAGCAGTCCTACGCAAGAGACCCAGTACTTC.